This entry lists 11 T cell receptor beta chains sequenced from one sample in a study of blood T cell repertoires in COVID-19. Sequenced by immunoSEQ multiplex PCR; TCRdb stores in-frame clones only, minus some. Of roughly 120,000 clones in the sample, roughly 80% were seen once. The sequencing input was peripheral blood. These receptors originate from a woman in her fifties or sixties with acute or convalescent COVID-19.

The chain combines TRBV6-6 with TRBJ2-5; D is uncertain. CDR3 length equals 14 residues. CDR1 MNHNY and CDR2 SVGAGI come from the germline V gene (reference sequence). Trimming pared 0 bases from V and 5 bases from J, leaving 10 bases between. This CDR3 reads CASSYSTTSETQYF. The CDR3 nucleotides are TGTGCCAGCAGTTACTCCACAACCTCGGAGACCCAGTACTTC.

The chain recombines TRBV24-1 with TRBJ1-1; D is ambiguous. The CDR3 totals 11 residues. Germline lookup yields CDR1 KGHDR and CDR2 SFDVKD. Between the trimmed V and J ends, which lost 9 bases and 6 bases, there was a span of 10 bases. This CDR3 reads CATDGGAEAFF. In DNA form, the CDR3 reads TGTGCCACCGATGGCGGGGCTGAAGCTTTCTTT.

The chain recombines TRBV7-9 with TRBJ2-1, with a tentative D call TRBD1 (6 bases). The CDR3 loop spans 13 amino acids. From germline, CDR1 is SEHNR and CDR2 FQNEAQ (reference sequence). V gave up 5 bases and J gave up 6 bases, with 11 bases separating them. As DNA, the CDR3 is TGTGCCAGCAGCCTGGACAGCTTCAATGAGCAGTTCTTC. This gives the protein CASSLDSFNEQFF.

This clone was seen just once. The chain employs TRBV7-3 and TRBJ1-2; D unclear. The CDR3 is 13 amino acids. The V end lost 8 bases, the J end lost 4 bases, and 14 bases lay between the germline ends. The germline gives CDR1 SGHTA, CDR2 FQGTGA. The CDR3 is CASGNPSGYGYTF. The CDR3 bases are TGTGCCAGCGGAAATCCCTCGGGCTATGGCTACACCTTC.

This clone was counted a few times. The rearrangement links TRBV5-1 to TRBJ1-1; 12 bases agree with TRBD1. The CDR3 contains 15 residues. Germline CDR1 reads SGHRS; CDR2 reads YFSETQ. V lost 4 bases to trimming and J lost 5 bases; unmatched junction nucleotides: 6. The CDR3 bases are TGCGCCAGCAGCCCGGAGGGACAGGGGGCAACTGAAGCTTTCTTT. Amino acid sequence: CASSPEGQGATEAFF.

The CDR3 reads CASSILAGGNTGELFF. CDR3 sequence (DNA): TGCGCCAGCAGCATACTAGCGGGGGGGAACACCGGGGAGCTGTTTTTT. This chain joins TRBV5-1 and TRBJ2-2; the match to TRBD2 covers 12 bases. Germline V CDR1 and CDR2: SGHRS, YFSETQ. With 4 bases clipped from V and 1 base from J, the junction kept 2 bases outside the gene matches. The length of the CDR3 is 16 residues.

The chain uses TRBV2 and TRBJ2-2; D is possibly TRBD1 (6 bases). Trimming shortened V by 6 bases and J by 1 base, and 9 bases separated the two germline ends. Germline V gene sequence: CDR1 SNHLY, CDR2 FYNNEI. The CDR3 has 14 amino acids. CDR3 coding DNA: TGTGCCAGCAGCGAGGGACAGAACACCGGGGAGCTGTTTTTT. Translating gives CASSEGQNTGELFF. Together with reference TRBV2 and TRBJ2-2, the CDR3 gives the full variable domain: EPEVTQTPSHQVTQMGQEVILRCVPISNHLYFYWYRQILGQKVEFLVSFYNNEISEKSEIFDDQFSVERPDGSNFTLKIRSTKLEDSAMYFCASSEGQNTGELFFGEGSRLTVL.

The chain is built from TRBV5-1 and TRBJ2-2; no clear D. Looked up from germline, CDR1 is SGHRS and CDR2 is YFSETQ. The CDR3 contains 14 residues. The V gene lost 2 bases and the J gene lost 1 base, with 6 bases spanning the gap. CDR3: CASSLSVNTGELFF. The CDR3 region has the DNA TGCGCCAGCAGCTTATCTGTGAACACCGGGGAGCTGTTTTTT.

V is TRBV2 and J is TRBJ2-6; 7 nucleotides align to TRBD1. J gave up 0 bases and V 9 bases, and 2 bases lay outside the gene matches. The CDR3 length is 14 residues. The germline V gene has CDR1 SNHLY and CDR2 FYNNEI. The CDR3 coding sequence is TGTGCCAGATGGGACAGCTCTGGGGCCAACGTCCTGACTTTC. Translating it yields CARWDSSGANVLTF.

The gene calls are TRBV9 and TRBJ1-2, with D possibly TRBD1 on 5 matching bases. This CDR3 region has 12 residues. V lost 3 bases, J lost 2 bases, and 5 bases lay in between. Germline assignment: CDR1 SGDLS and CDR2 YYNGEE. The CDR3 coding sequence is TGTGCCAGCAGCGGACAGAACTATGGCTACACCTTC. This codes for CASSGQNYGYTF.

This clone was found once. The chain is built from TRBV24-1 and TRBJ1-1; D is possibly TRBD1 (6 bases). The CDR3 is 13 residues long. Between the trimmed V and J ends, which lost 8 bases and 2 bases, there was a span of 11 bases. Germline V gives CDR1 KGHDR, CDR2 SFDVKD. CDR3 sequence (DNA): TGTGCCACCAAGAGGACAGAAAACACTGAAGCTTTCTTT. This gives the protein CATKRTENTEAFF.